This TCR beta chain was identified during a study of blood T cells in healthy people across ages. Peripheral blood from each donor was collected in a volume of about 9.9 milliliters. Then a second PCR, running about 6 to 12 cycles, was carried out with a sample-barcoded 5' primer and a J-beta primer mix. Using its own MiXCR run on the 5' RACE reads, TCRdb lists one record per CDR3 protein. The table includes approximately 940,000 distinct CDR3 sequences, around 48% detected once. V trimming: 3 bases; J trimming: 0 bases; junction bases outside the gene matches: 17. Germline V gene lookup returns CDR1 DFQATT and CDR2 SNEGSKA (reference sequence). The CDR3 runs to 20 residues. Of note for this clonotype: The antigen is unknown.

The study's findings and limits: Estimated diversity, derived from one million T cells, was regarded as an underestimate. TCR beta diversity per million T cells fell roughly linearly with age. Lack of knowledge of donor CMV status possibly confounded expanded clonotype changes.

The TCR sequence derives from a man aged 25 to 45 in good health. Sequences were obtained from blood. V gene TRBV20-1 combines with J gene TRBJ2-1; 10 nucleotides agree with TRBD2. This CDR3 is CSARGPGLANPSHSYNEQFF. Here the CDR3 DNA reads TGCAGTGCTAGGGGGCCGGGACTAGCGAATCCTTCCCACTCCTACAATGAGCAGTTCTTC.